Shown below are 14 T cell receptor beta chains from a single sample sequenced in a study of shared clonotypes between healthy human individuals. In the naive CD8 group, cells lacked CD45RO and were positively selected for CCR7, so terminally differentiated effector memory CD45RA+ cells were left out. Profiling relied on immunoSEQ multiplex PCR, and the TCRdb table lists in-frame clones only, not all of them. The table shows around 2.1 million clones, with 85% to 95% occurring only once. The sequencing sample was made of naive CD8+ T cells from PBMCs. The receptors here all came from a man aged 18 to 29 in good health. Some clones in this sample may be carry-over from other donors' samples.

The chain carries TRBV27 and TRBJ2-6, with 7 bases aligning to TRBD1. The germline V gene has CDR1 MNHEY and CDR2 SMNVEV (reference sequence). Trimming removed 5 bases from V and 5 bases from J; junction bases left unmatched: 9. There are 16 residues in the CDR3. The CDR3 reads CASSDFRQGWANVLTF. The CDR3 bases are TGTGCCAGCAGTGATTTTCGACAGGGCTGGGCCAACGTCCTGACTTTC.

The rearrangement uses TRBV10-2 and TRBJ2-4; possibly TRBD2 for D (7 bases). Trimming took off 3 bases at V and 7 bases at J, with 10 bases between the two ends. Germline V gene sequence: CDR1 WSHSY, CDR2 SAAADI. The CDR3 runs to 13 residues. CDR3 region: CASSERGGNIQYF. The CDR3 DNA reads as TGCGCCAGCAGTGAAAGGGGGGGGAACATTCAGTACTTC.

CDR3 loop: CASSLRRSNQPQHF. The CDR3 DNA reads as TGTGCCAGCAGTTTACGCAGAAGCAATCAGCCCCAGCATTTT. This sequence joins TRBV27 and TRBJ1-5, with D unresolved. The germline V gene has CDR1 MNHEY and CDR2 SMNVEV (reference sequence). This CDR3 has 14 residues. V was cut by 2 bases and J by 1 base, with 6 bases left in between.

The CDR3 sequence is CASRQTSGSGGELFF. CDR3 nucleotides: TGTGCCAGCAGGCAGACTAGCGGGAGTGGCGGGGAGCTGTTTTTT. The rearrangement uses TRBV5-5 and TRBJ2-2, with 12 bases lining up with TRBD2. The V gene's germline CDR1 is SGHKS and CDR2 YYEKEE (reference sequence). The CDR3 runs 15 residues. Losses at the gene ends were 5 bases for V and 7 bases for J; bases not matched to a gene: 6.

This chain connects TRBV19 to TRBJ2-1; D call uncertain. Germline V gives CDR1 LNHDA, CDR2 SQIVND (reference sequence). V gave up 1 base and J gave up 2 bases, with 9 bases separating them. This CDR3 is built from 15 residues. CDR3 nucleotides: TGTGCCAGTAGTATAGGGCAGGCCCCCTACAATGAGCAGTTCTTC. Protein: CASSIGQAPYNEQFF.

This chain uses TRBV5-1 with TRBJ2-1; TRBD2 agrees at 7 bases. In germline, CDR1 is SGHRS, CDR2 YFSETQ. This CDR3 spans 16 amino acids. V lost 4 bases to trimming and J lost 4 bases; unmatched junction nucleotides: 11. Written as DNA, the CDR3 is TGCGCCAGCAGCCACCTAGGAGCGGGGCCATACAATGAGCAGTTCTTC. Encoded protein: CASSHLGAGPYNEQFF.

The chain recombines TRBV5-1 with TRBJ2-3; D gene uncertain. The germline V gene encodes CDR1 SGHRS and CDR2 YFSETQ. With 2 bases removed from V and 1 base from J, the gap between germline ends came to 8 bases. The CDR3 length is 14 residues. Here the CDR3 reads CASSFLGRTDTQYF. CDR3 coding DNA: TGCGCCAGCAGCTTTCTAGGCCGCACAGATACGCAGTATTTT.

The chain has TRBV19 and TRBJ2-7; TRBD2 might be the D (6 bases). V lost 9 bases to trimming and J lost 6 bases, with 12 bases between them. The CDR3 is 11 residues long. Per the germline V gene, CDR1 is LNHDA and CDR2 is SQIVND (reference sequence). The chain's CDR3 is CASGTVREQYF. For the CDR3, the DNA is TGTGCCAGCGGGACTGTTCGCGAGCAGTACTTC.

The chain joins TRBV27 to TRBJ1-2; 8 positions agree with TRBD1. Per the germline V gene, CDR1 is MNHEY and CDR2 is SMNVEV (reference sequence). This CDR3 spans 14 amino acids. J lost 7 bases, V lost 5 bases, and 9 bases had no gene match. CDR3 DNA: TGTGCCAGCAGTCTTTTGGGACAGGCGGGTGGCTACACCTTC. This sequence encodes CASSLLGQAGGYTF.

V usage is TRBV5-1 and J usage is TRBJ1-4; possibly TRBD1 for D (6 bases). Germline CDR1 and CDR2: SGHRS and YFSETQ. V was clipped by 7 bases and J by 3 bases, with 19 bases between them. The CDR3 sequence is 16 residues long. DNA of the CDR3: TGCGCCAGCGGGGGATTTGGGACACCGTCTAATGAAAAACTGTTTTTT. This sequence encodes CASGGFGTPSNEKLFF.

The chain is built from TRBV5-1 and TRBJ1-1; 8 bases match TRBD1. This CDR3 comprises 13 residues. After removal of 4 bases from V and 4 bases from J, the junction contained 3 bases not matched to a gene. CDR1 is SGHRS and CDR2 is YFSETQ in the germline V gene. This CDR3 reads CASSQTGATEAFF. CDR3 sequence (DNA): TGCGCCAGCAGCCAGACAGGGGCCACTGAAGCTTTCTTT.

The chain links TRBV6-5 to TRBJ2-1, with TRBD2 identical over 14 bases. This CDR3 contains 13 residues. The trim removed 11 bases at V and 6 bases at J, leaving 3 bases unmatched. The germline V gene encodes CDR1 MNHEY and CDR2 SVGAGI. For the CDR3, the DNA is TGTGCCGGCGGACTAGCGGGAGGCAATGAGCAGTTCTTC. Protein product: CAGGLAGGNEQFF.

The V gene is TRBV27, the J gene TRBJ2-7, with TRBD1 matching over 8 bases. V trimming: 5 bases; J trimming: 5 bases; junction bases outside the gene matches: 5. This CDR3 comprises 13 residues. CDR1 and CDR2 (germline): MNHEY, SMNVEV (reference sequence). The CDR3: CASSAQTGDEQYF. The CDR3 DNA sequence: TGTGCCAGCAGTGCCCAGACAGGGGACGAGCAGTACTTC.

This sequence joins TRBV5-6 and TRBJ2-2; 14 positions match TRBD2. Germline values: CDR1 SGHDT, CDR2 YYEEEE. With V trimmed by 4 bases and J by 6 bases, 5 bases remained unmatched. CDR3 length: 16 amino acids. The CDR3 DNA is TGTGCCAGCAGCCCGGGACTAGCGGGAGTCGCCGGGGAGCTGTTTTTT. Translated: CASSPGLAGVAGELFF.